This TCR beta chain was sequenced during a study of beta chain features in type 1 diabetes. Study results and limitations: Patients and controls would be equally affected if PCR favored shorter templates.

To note about this clone: Its antigen is currently unknown.

Germline CDR1 is SNHLY and CDR2 is FYNNEI. The CDR3 contains 13 residues. The ends lost 8 bases at V and 7 bases at J; junction bases unmatched: 11. Of the isolated RNA, all was reverse transcribed, and so the sequenced material was expressed TCRB transcripts. Using immunoSEQ multiplex PCR, the repertoire was profiled, and TCRdb retains in-frame clones only, with some absent. Of some 220,000 clones in the sample, approximately 11% were seen once. The sample was central memory CD4+ T cells from blood. V usage is TRBV2 and J usage is TRBJ2-7; 7 bases map to TRBD1. The receptor comes from a man between 18 and 29 years old in good health. CDR3 DNA sequence: TGTGCCAGCGAGACAGGGAGCCAGGGTGAGCAGTACTTC. Protein: CASETGSQGEQYF.